This entry describes one TCR beta chain. The data derive from a study of blood T cell repertoires in COVID-19. The CDR3 loop spans 15 amino acids. Germline V gene data show CDR1 as SGHNT and CDR2 as YENEEA. Trimming removed 2 bases from V and 9 bases from J; junction bases left unmatched: 7. In terms of age and location, participants ranged from roughly 18 to 100 years and lived in about 25 US areas. Sequencing used immunoSEQ multiplex PCR; TCRdb keeps in-frame clones, though not all of them. Of fewer than 600,000 clones in the sample, over 75% were seen once. The sequenced sample was PBMCs or T cells enriched from blood (not recorded which). V gene TRBV11-3 combines with J gene TRBJ2-1; 10 nucleotides align to TRBD2. The sequence was obtained from a woman in her thirties or forties who had recovered from COVID-19. The CDR3 protein is CASSLSGTSVLEQFF. Here the CDR3 DNA reads TGTGCCAGCAGCTTATCCGGGACTAGCGTTCTTGAGCAGTTCTTC.